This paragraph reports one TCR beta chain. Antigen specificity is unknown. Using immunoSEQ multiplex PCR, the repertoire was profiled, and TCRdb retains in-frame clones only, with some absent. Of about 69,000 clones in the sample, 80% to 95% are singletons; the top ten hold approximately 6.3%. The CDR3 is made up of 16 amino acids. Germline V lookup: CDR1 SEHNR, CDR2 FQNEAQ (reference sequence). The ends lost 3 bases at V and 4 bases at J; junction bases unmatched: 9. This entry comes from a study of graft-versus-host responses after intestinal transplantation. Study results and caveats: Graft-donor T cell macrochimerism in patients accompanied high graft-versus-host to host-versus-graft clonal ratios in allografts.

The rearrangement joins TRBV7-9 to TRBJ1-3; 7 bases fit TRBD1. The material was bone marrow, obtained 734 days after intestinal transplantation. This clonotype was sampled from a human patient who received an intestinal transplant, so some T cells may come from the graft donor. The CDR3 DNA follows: TGTGCCAGCAGCTTCTTCCGACAGGGCCGAGGAAACACCATATATTTT. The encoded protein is CASSFFRQGRGNTIYF.